A selection of T cell receptor beta chains follows, all from one sample in a study of post-analysis software for immune sequencing data. From the PCR reads, TCRdb called clonotypes with MiXCR, one entry per CDR3 protein. This table has around 770,000 distinct CDR3 sequences, just over 45% appearing once. The specimen was blood. The receptors originated from a girl aged 5 to 17 with multiple sclerosis. CDR3s leave out the opening cysteine and the closing phenylalanine or tryptophan. Clone size appears in some rows only: once, few, many, or a class for an expanded clone.

>NA|TRBJ2-3|TRBV29-1
SVEGVSGRWADTQY
>NA|TRBJ2-7|TRBV4-3
ASSQDGTGEQY
>NA|TRBJ2-1|TRBV7-8
ASSFYSGTSYNEQF
>NA|TRBJ2-7|TRBV27
ASSFRQAYEQY
>NA|TRBJ2-1|TRBV29-1
SVEMRQGSYNEQF
>few|TRBJ2-3|TRBV29-1
SVETSGTTDTQY
>NA|TRBJ2-1|TRBV4-2
ASSQGGGALSYNEQF
>NA|TRBJ2-7|TRBV4-2
ASSPQVTAYEQY
>few|TRBJ2-7|TRBV20-1
SARTSGSQYEQY
>NA|TRBJ1-2|TRBV30
AWRDQGQGFGYT
>NA|TRBJ1-5|TRBV6-2/TRBV6-3
ASSSDRGPDQPQH
>few|TRBJ2-1|TRBV12-3/TRBV12-4
ASNPPLGGDNEQF
>NA|TRBJ2-3|TRBV12-3/TRBV12-4
ASSLALGENTGRDTQY
>NA|TRBJ2-1|TRBV7-3
ASSPGQGLGNEQF
>NA|TRBJ2-5|TRBV6-2/TRBV6-3
ASSYRSPEKTQY
>NA|TRBJ2-1|TRBV6-2/TRBV6-3
ASSPGRWEGHNEQF
>once|TRBJ1-4|TRBV12-3/TRBV12-4
ASSLLGTGNEKLF
>NA|TRBJ1-6|TRBV5-1
ASSFTPSPLH
>NA|TRBJ2-1|TRBV29-1
SVDRDRGFDAQF
>few|TRBJ1-2|TRBV29-1
SVEEPSGYT
>NA|TRBJ2-3|TRBV27
ASSLGHAPQY
>NA|TRBJ1-5|TRBV27
ASSHRAGQPQH
>NA|TRBJ2-7|TRBV27
ASSRAGVLYEQY